The sequence of this T cell receptor beta chain was determined in a study of cytomegalovirus exposure and HLA in healthy donors. The PCR was carried out with 60 Vbeta primers and 13 Jbeta primers. TCRdb's table, derived via immunoSEQ multiplex PCR, lists solely in-frame clones and lacks some. This sample has 150,000 or so clones, with around 77% found just once. The source is a woman younger than 45 in good health and CMV-seronegative. Input material: PBMCs.

The DNA for the CDR3 is TGTGCCAGCTCACCGGGGACAGGGGGCAATGAGCAGTTCTTC. Protein: CASSPGTGGNEQFF. The chain employs TRBV18 and TRBJ2-1, with 11 positions matching TRBD1. Germline V gives CDR1 KGHSH, CDR2 LQKENI. V was clipped by 3 bases and J by 6 bases; unmatched bases: 1. This CDR3 spans 14 amino acids.